These 8 T cell receptor beta chains share one sample of origin, sequenced in a study of blood T cell repertoires in COVID-19 (dated by TCRdb to 2019 to 2021). Library preparation used the immunoSEQ multiplex PCR assay. The immuneACCESS repertoire file appears here via TCRdb, limited to in-frame rearrangements. These files lack a portion of the clones; in checked studies, under half of the deficit traces to unresolved V genes, and the cause of the others is not known. Here the sample has about 300,000 clones; over 85% occur a single time. 1.5% to 2% of the sample comes from the top ten. The sample taken for sequencing was peripheral blood. The origin of the receptors is a woman aged 25 to 39 with COVID-19, enrolled during active disease.

The chain has TRBV10-2 and TRBJ1-2, with D unclear. The CDR3 is 15 residues long. Germline CDR1 is WSHSY and CDR2 is SAAADI. Deletions cut 3 bases from V and 5 bases from J, with 16 bases between. The CDR3 loop reads CASSDVGRLTYGYTF. CDR3 bases: TGCGCCAGCAGTGATGTTGGCAGACTTACATATGGCTACACCTTC.

The V and J genes are TRBV27 and TRBJ1-2; D ambiguous. CDR1 MNHEY and CDR2 SMNVEV come from the germline V gene (reference sequence). This CDR3 comprises 15 residues. The germline V and J ends were trimmed by 0 bases and 4 bases, with 12 bases remaining between them. CDR3 DNA sequence: TGTGCCAGCAGTTTATCCAGAGCGCCCTTCTATGGCTACACCTTC. It codes for CASSLSRAPFYGYTF.

In nucleotides, the CDR3 is TGCGCCAGCAGCCAAGATGAATGGGCTGCCCCCGACGGAGAGCAGTACTTC. As protein: CASSQDEWAAPDGEQYF. The chain combines TRBV4-1 with TRBJ2-7; D is unresolved. The CDR3 is 17 residues long. Between the trimmed V and J ends, which lost 0 bases and 7 bases, there was a span of 22 bases. Germline V gene lookup returns CDR1 MGHRA and CDR2 YSYEKL.

V gene TRBV5-6 combines with J gene TRBJ1-6; D gene unclear. V lost 1 base and J 5 bases, leaving 7 bases between the germline ends. CDR1 is SGHDT, CDR2 YYEEEE, per germline. CDR3 length: 14 amino acids. The CDR3 spells CASSLSGNNSPLHF. The CDR3 region has the DNA TGTGCCAGCAGCTTGTCGGGGAATAATTCACCCCTCCACTTT.

The chain uses TRBV2 and TRBJ1-5; D remains ambiguous. This CDR3 spans 14 amino acids. V gave up 7 bases and J gave up 3 bases, with 13 bases separating them. CDR1 is SNHLY, CDR2 FYNNEI, per germline. The DNA for the CDR3 is TGTGCCAGCACACGTTCCGGTTTCAATCAGCCCCAGCATTTT. Encoded protein: CASTRSGFNQPQHF.

V gene TRBV6-4 combines with J gene TRBJ1-2, with TRBD1 identical over 10 bases. Trimming at V came to 3 bases and at J to 2 bases, leaving 3 bases not matched to a gene. The germline CDR1 and CDR2 sequences are MRHNA and SNTAGT. This CDR3 spans 15 amino acids. The CDR3 DNA sequence: TGTGCCAGCAGTGAAGGGACAGGGGAGAACTATGGCTACACCTTC. Translated: CASSEGTGENYGYTF.

This chain joins TRBV3-1 (or the pseudogene TRBV3-2) and TRBJ2-2; 9 positions agree with TRBD2. Germline V CDR1 and CDR2: LGHDT, YNNKEL (reference sequence). J was trimmed by 5 bases and V by 2 bases; bases with no gene match: 3. The CDR3 spans 15 residues. CDR3 in DNA: TGTGCCAGCAGCCAATGGCTAGCGGGGACCGGGGAGCTGTTTTTT. Translating it yields CASSQWLAGTGELFF.

The chain employs TRBV2 and TRBJ1-2; D perhaps matches TRBD1 (5 bases). Germline V lookup: CDR1 SNHLY, CDR2 FYNNEI. Trimming left V 8 bases short and J 6 bases short, with 16 bases between. The CDR3 has 13 residues. The CDR3 spells CASYFWRGNGYTF. DNA for the CDR3: TGTGCCAGCTACTTCTGGAGGGGCAATGGCTACACCTTC. The full variable domain, in which reference TRBV2 and TRBJ1-2 provide the parts outside the CDR3, is EPEVTQTPSHQVTQMGQEVILRCVPISNHLYFYWYRQILGQKVEFLVSFYNNEISEKSEIFDDQFSVERPDGSNFTLKIRSTKLEDSAMYFCASYFWRGNGYTFGSGTRLTVV.